The clone carrying this TCR beta chain showed up many times. Hyperthyroidism, newly diagnosed and lasting under 2 months, affected patients aged 18 to 65. Not enrolled were patients with uncontrolled infection, other autoimmune disease, pregnancy or lactation. This blood was taken when hyperthyroidism was first diagnosed, before any ophthalmopathy symptoms existed. This record comes from a study of T cells in Graves' hyperthyroidism and ophthalmopathy. Looking at the study overall: Peripheral blood was secured at the point of initial diagnosis, before any treatment.

Per germline, CDR1 SGHRS and CDR2 YFSETQ. V lost 3 bases to trimming and J lost 3 bases, with 13 bases between them. The CDR3 has 14 residues. The CDR3 regions of TCR beta were amplified from RNA transcripts. HTBI primers were employed in a first-round RT-PCR of the TCR CDR3. MiXCR, applied by TCRdb to the multiplex PCR reads, yields one record per CDR3 protein. The sample carries around 300,000 distinct CDR3 sequences, 12% to 15% recorded once. The receptor comes from a woman between 50 and 59 years old with Graves' hyperthyroidism that later progressed to Graves' ophthalmopathy. Sample: blood. The rearrangement links TRBV5-1 to TRBJ2-7; TRBD1 is a possible D gene (6 bases). CDR3 nucleotide sequence: TGCGCCAGCAGCTCCCGGGACACCGACTACGAGCAGTACTTC. Amino acids: CASSSRDTDYEQYF.